Given below is one T cell receptor beta chain in context. The authors' processing: From reference gene primer amplification, estimates of nucleated cell counts were derived. Assay: immunoSEQ multiplex PCR; the TCRdb copy retains only in-frame clones and omits some. V and J calls plus clone size are reproduced from that table; the DNA served to infer D and trimming. This table holds around 70,000 clones, roughly 80% found once. This entry comes from a study of blood T cell repertoires in COVID-19. Overall study: Italy, Spain and the United States were the sources of the convalescent and acute COVID-19 samples. The cDNA or gDNA used as material had been derived from T cells, B-cell-depleted T cells, or PBMCs.

The CDR3 spans 13 residues. V shed 2 bases and J shed 4 bases, with 10 bases lying between them. The germline V gene encodes CDR1 SGHKS and CDR2 YYEKEE (reference sequence). The receptor was derived from a woman aged 55-70 years with acute or convalescent COVID-19. Source material: peripheral blood. The chain uses TRBV5-5 and TRBJ2-7; D call uncertain. The CDR3 reads CASSFSGRYEQYF. For the CDR3, the DNA is TGTGCCAGCAGCTTCTCAGGAAGGTACGAGCAGTACTTC. The variable domain in full, completed from reference TRBV5-5 and TRBJ2-7, reads DAGVTQSPTHLIKTRGQQVTLRCSPISGHKSVSWYQQVLGQGPQFIFQYYEKEERGRGNFPDRFSARQFPNYSSELNVNALLLGDSALYLCASSFSGRYEQYFGPGTRLTVT.